Below are 30 T cell receptor beta chains sequenced from a single sample in a study of blood T cell repertoires in COVID-19. Measured with immunoSEQ multiplex PCR; TCRdb has only the in-frame clones, and not every one. The data contain about 240,000 clones, around three quarters of them singletons. The sample taken for sequencing was peripheral blood. These receptor sequences come from an elderly woman with acute or convalescent COVID-19.

This clone came up a few times. The chain combines TRBV7-9 with TRBJ2-1; the match to TRBD2 covers 8 bases. The V and J ends lost 7 bases and 4 bases, in that order; junction bases with no gene match: 6. CDR3 length: 14 residues. CDR1 and CDR2 from the germline V gene are SEHNR and FQNEAQ (reference sequence). In nucleotides, the CDR3 is TGTGCCAGCACCGCTACTAGCGGTTACAATGAGCAGTTCTTC. Translation gives CASTATSGYNEQFF.

V and J are TRBV3-1 (or the pseudogene TRBV3-2) and TRBJ2-1; possibly TRBD2 for D (6 bases). From germline, CDR1 is LGHDT and CDR2 YNNKEL (reference sequence). Deletions cut 1 base from V and 3 bases from J, with 10 bases between. The CDR3 contains 15 residues. Written as DNA, the CDR3 is TGTGCCAGCAGCCAAGGGGGGACTTTCTACAATGAGCAGTTCTTC. This translates into CASSQGGTFYNEQFF.

This clone has a single count. The CDR3, as DNA: TGTGCCAGCAGTCAACAGGAGAACACTGAAGCTTTCTTT. It specifies CASSQQENTEAFF. This chain uses TRBV6-6 with TRBJ1-1; weak D call: TRBD1 (5 bases). Per germline, CDR1 MNHNY and CDR2 SVGAGI (reference sequence). V lost 5 bases, J lost 1 base, and 8 bases lay in between. CDR3 length: 13 amino acids.

The V call is TRBV27, the J call TRBJ1-4; possible D gene TRBD1, 5 bases. This CDR3 has 14 residues. Germline CDR1 and CDR2: MNHEY and SMNVEV (reference sequence). Trimming left V 3 bases short and J 10 bases short, with 15 bases between. The DNA for the CDR3 is TGTGCCAGCAGTTTGGTCGAAGGGGTGGGAAAACTGTTTTTT. This gives the protein CASSLVEGVGKLFF.

The J gene is TRBJ2-7, the V gene TRBV5-6; D perhaps matches TRBD1 (5 bases). CDR1 is SGHDT, CDR2 YYEEEE, per germline. Trimming took 0 bases from V and 5 from J, leaving 9 bases between them. This CDR3 comprises 13 residues. For the CDR3, the DNA is TGTGCCAGCAGCTTGGCAGGGTCCCACGAGCAGTACTTC. Encoded protein: CASSLAGSHEQYF.

The chain couples TRBV6-5 to TRBJ2-2; TRBD2 agrees at 7 bases. V was pared by 8 bases and J by 7 bases, with 13 bases of the junction left unmatched. CDR3 length: 15 amino acids. Per germline, CDR1 MNHEY and CDR2 SVGAGI. CDR3: CASGQGGVGIGELFF. The CDR3 DNA reads TGTGCCAGCGGTCAGGGAGGGGTAGGGATCGGGGAGCTGTTTTTT.

The chain combines TRBV3-1 (or the pseudogene TRBV3-2) with TRBJ2-2; 9 bases agree with TRBD1. Germline CDR1 reads LGHDT; CDR2 reads YNNKEL (reference sequence). The V and J ends lost 3 bases and 4 bases, in that order; junction bases with no gene match: 6. The CDR3 has 16 amino acids. The CDR3 sequence: CASSHFGTGPTGELFF. For the CDR3, the DNA is TGTGCCAGCAGCCATTTCGGGACAGGGCCCACCGGGGAGCTGTTTTTT.

The chain carries TRBV25-1 and TRBJ1-4, with 9 bases that match TRBD1. The length of the CDR3 is 14 residues. Unmatched junction bases numbered 3, after V lost 5 bases and J lost 5 bases. Germline CDR1 reads MGHDK; CDR2 reads SYGVNS. This CDR3 reads CASSTTGGNEKLFF. The CDR3 DNA sequence: TGTGCCAGCAGTACAACAGGGGGCAATGAAAAACTGTTTTTT.

The V call is TRBV27, the J call TRBJ2-1; maybe TRBD2 (6 bases). This CDR3 spans 20 amino acids. V gave up 0 bases and J gave up 8 bases, with 29 bases separating them. CDR1 and CDR2 from the germline V gene are MNHEY and SMNVEV (reference sequence). CDR3 in amino acids: CASSLSETGVRRIQLDEQFF. CDR3 DNA: TGTGCCAGCAGTTTATCGGAAACGGGAGTTAGACGAATCCAGCTCGATGAGCAGTTCTTC.

The rearrangement uses TRBV18 and TRBJ2-2; D may be TRBD1 (6 bases). The CDR3 spans 15 residues. Germline V gene lookup returns CDR1 KGHSH and CDR2 LQKENI. Trimming shortened V by 5 bases and J by 0 bases, and 10 bases separated the two germline ends. CDR3 residues: CASSTGTPNTGELFF. The CDR3 nucleotides are TGTGCCAGCTCAACCGGGACACCGAACACCGGGGAGCTGTTTTTT.

This chain joins TRBV3-1 (or the pseudogene TRBV3-2) and TRBJ2-3; 8 bases fit TRBD1. Trimming removed 4 bases from V and 3 bases from J; junction bases left unmatched: 3. This CDR3 comprises 14 residues. Germline CDR1 reads LGHDT; CDR2 reads YNNKEL (reference sequence). The CDR3 loop is CASSRDRRTDTQYF. Written as DNA, the CDR3 is TGTGCCAGCAGCCGGGACAGGAGAACAGATACGCAGTATTTT.

This clone came up once. This chain links TRBV30 with TRBJ1-5; D perhaps matches TRBD1 (6 bases). Trimming stripped 3 bases from V and 5 bases from J, with 11 bases between. The CDR3 is 13 amino acids. The germline gives CDR1 GTSNPN, CDR2 SVGIG (reference sequence). The DNA for the CDR3 is TGTGCCTGGAGCCGGACAGCAGATCAGCCCCAGCATTTT. Translation: CAWSRTADQPQHF.

Remarks on this clone: The sample holds other DNA sequences that translate to the same CDR3. The chain links TRBV2 to TRBJ1-5; D gene unclear. The CDR3 runs 14 residues. Trimming left V 3 bases short and J 4 bases short, with 10 bases between. CDR1 is SNHLY and CDR2 is FYNNEI in the germline V gene. CDR3 DNA: TGTGCCAGCAGTGATCGGACGGGGAATCAGCCCCAGCATTTT. It translates to CASSDRTGNQPQHF.

The J gene is TRBJ2-7, the V gene TRBV6-5; 10 positions match TRBD2. J was trimmed by 4 bases and V by 8 bases; bases with no gene match: 11. Germline-derived CDR1 and CDR2 are MNHEY and SVGAGI. This CDR3 is 15 amino acids long. The CDR3 region is CASESGGGGRYEQYF. The CDR3 DNA follows: TGTGCCAGCGAAAGCGGGGGGGGAGGGCGATACGAGCAGTACTTC.

This chain connects TRBV19 to TRBJ1-2; D is undetermined. V was trimmed by 4 bases and J by 3 bases, leaving 15 bases between them. Germline assignment: CDR1 LNHDA and CDR2 SQIVND (reference sequence). This CDR3 region has 15 residues. CDR3 nucleotides: TGTGCCAGTAGTACGGGAACATTTGCCTACTATGGCTACACCTTC. This sequence encodes CASSTGTFAYYGYTF.

The V gene is TRBV14, the J gene TRBJ2-3; TRBD1 is a possible D gene (6 bases). This CDR3 has 16 residues. CDR1 is SGHDN, CDR2 FVKESK, per germline. V was trimmed by 3 bases and J by 1 base, leaving 14 bases between them. CDR3 nucleotide sequence: TGTGCCAGCAGCCAGGACAGCGGATGGGGCACAGATACGCAGTATTTT. Translated, it gives CASSQDSGWGTDTQYF.

The chain couples TRBV7-2 to TRBJ2-2; tentative D call: TRBD2 (5 bases). Germline CDR1 and CDR2: SGHTA and FQGNSA. The CDR3 has 14 amino acids. Trimming took off 6 bases at V and 4 bases at J, with 12 bases between the two ends. The CDR3 sequence: CASRTTTLTGELFF. In DNA form, the CDR3 reads TGTGCCAGCAGAACGACTACCCTCACCGGGGAGCTGTTTTTT.

This sequence joins TRBV5-1 and TRBJ1-1; no firm D call. The germline CDR1 and CDR2 sequences are SGHRS and YFSETQ. Trimming removed 6 bases from V and 1 base from J, with 13 bases in between. The CDR3 contains 14 residues. For the CDR3, the DNA is TGCGCCAGCAAGGACCCGGCGGGGAACACTGAAGCTTTCTTT. Protein product: CASKDPAGNTEAFF.

This clone has at least ten counts. The V gene is TRBV11-1, the J gene TRBJ2-2, with a possible D match to TRBD2 (6 bases). V lost 5 bases and J 2 bases, leaving 9 bases between the germline ends. In germline, CDR1 is SGHAT, CDR2 FQDESV (reference sequence). The CDR3 runs 14 residues. DNA of the CDR3: TGTGCCAGCAGCCGGGACTTTAACACCGGGGAGCTGTTTTTT. It specifies CASSRDFNTGELFF.

This clone came up once. J is TRBJ1-2 and V is TRBV19; possible D gene TRBD1, 6 bases. Trimming removed 6 bases from V and 8 bases from J, with 19 bases in between. This CDR3 has 14 residues. Germline V gene lookup returns CDR1 LNHDA and CDR2 SQIVND (reference sequence). This chain's CDR3 is CASSQGNNGNGYTF. The DNA for the CDR3 is TGTGCCAGTAGCCAGGGGAATAATGGGAACGGCTACACCTTC. Complete variable domain (other parts from reference TRBV19 and TRBJ1-2): DGGITQSPKYLFRKEGQNVTLSCEQNLNHDAMYWYRQDPGQGLRLIYYSQIVNDFQKGDIAEGYSVSREKKESFPLTVTSAQKNPTAFYLCASSQGNNGNGYTFGSGTRLTVV.

The chain has TRBV5-5 and TRBJ2-5; 7 bases align to TRBD2. This CDR3 is 15 amino acids long. Germline loops: CDR1 SGHKS, CDR2 YYEKEE (reference sequence). Trimming at V came to 5 bases and at J to 2 bases, leaving 9 bases not matched to a gene. The CDR3 DNA sequence: TGTGCCAGCAGACCCCGGGACTACACTCAAGAGACCCAGTACTTC. This codes for CASRPRDYTQETQYF.

This sequence joins TRBV6-5 and TRBJ1-4, with 7 nucleotides matching TRBD1. Per the germline V gene, CDR1 is MNHEY and CDR2 is SVGAGI. The CDR3 is made up of 15 amino acids. V dropped 0 bases and J dropped 10; count of bases not matched to a gene: 8. CDR3 amino acids: CASSYSARGVTKLFF. The DNA for the CDR3 is TGTGCCAGCAGTTACTCCGCCAGGGGGGTCACAAAACTGTTTTTT.

The V gene is TRBV3-1 (or the pseudogene TRBV3-2), the J gene TRBJ1-2; the match to TRBD1 covers 10 bases. Germline CDR1 is LGHDT and CDR2 is YNNKEL (reference sequence). V shed 6 bases, J shed 3 bases, and the junction held 4 bases outside the gene matches. CDR3 length: 14 residues. This CDR3 is CASSRQGADYGYTF. The CDR3 DNA is TGTGCCAGCAGTCGACAGGGGGCGGACTATGGCTACACCTTC.

The chain is built from TRBV6-1 and TRBJ2-3, with a tentative D call TRBD2 (5 bases). The CDR3 has 12 amino acids. Deletions cut 3 bases from V and 5 bases from J, with 6 bases between. The V gene's germline CDR1 is MNHNS and CDR2 SASEGT. In DNA, the CDR3 is TGTGCCAGCAGTGAGGGAGTAGATACGCAGTATTTT. This translates into CASSEGVDTQYF.

This sequence joins TRBV2 and TRBJ2-1, with TRBD1 matching over 7 bases. CDR3 length: 15 amino acids. V shed 8 bases and J 5 bases; nucleotides not matched to a gene: 12. Germline lookup yields CDR1 SNHLY and CDR2 FYNNEI. As DNA, the CDR3 is TGTGCCAGCGGACGAGAAGGGGACAGAAACAATGAGCAGTTCTTC. This codes for CASGREGDRNNEQFF.

The chain uses TRBV19 and TRBJ1-2; possible D gene TRBD1, 5 bases. This CDR3 contains 13 residues. Germline V CDR1 and CDR2: LNHDA, SQIVND (reference sequence). Trimming removed 5 bases from V and 7 bases from J, with 14 bases in between. This chain's CDR3 is CASSAAGPGGYTF. As DNA, the CDR3 is TGTGCCAGTAGTGCCGCAGGGCCTGGTGGCTACACCTTC.

The chain has TRBV5-1 and TRBJ2-7; TRBD1 is a possible D gene (5 bases). V gave up 5 bases and J gave up 6 bases, with 9 bases separating them. The V gene's germline CDR1 is SGHRS and CDR2 YFSETQ. The CDR3 spans 11 residues. The CDR3 DNA reads as TGCGCCAGCAGAGGGGCGCGCGAGCAGTACTTC. Amino acids: CASRGAREQYF.

The chain combines TRBV6-5 with TRBJ1-5, with a weak D call TRBD1 (6 bases). The CDR3 is 14 amino acids. V was trimmed by 7 bases and J by 6 bases, leaving 16 bases between them. CDR1 and CDR2 from the germline V gene are MNHEY and SVGAGI. In DNA form, the CDR3 reads TGTGCCAGCACTTCATCAGGGGCTGGTCAGCCCCAGCATTTT. Its translation is CASTSSGAGQPQHF.

The V call is TRBV5-1, the J call TRBJ2-1; 11 bases are a match to TRBD2. Germline trimming cut 2 bases from V and 4 bases from J; bases unmatched to any gene: 2. The CDR3 extends over 15 amino acids. Germline V gene data show CDR1 as SGHRS and CDR2 as YFSETQ. The CDR3 here is CASSFTSGGYNEQFF. CDR3 DNA: TGCGCCAGCAGCTTCACTAGCGGGGGATACAATGAGCAGTTCTTC. The variable domain in full, with the rest retrieved from reference TRBV5-1 and TRBJ2-1, is KAGVTQTPRYLIKTRGQQVTLSCSPISGHRSVSWYQQTPGQGLQFLFEYFSETQRNKGNFPGRFSGRQFSNSRSEMNVSTLELGDSALYLCASSFTSGGYNEQFFGPGTRLTVL.

This clone appeared a single time. Here the CDR3 reads CASMEGWPNYGYTF. The CDR3 DNA reads as TGTGCCAGTATGGAGGGTTGGCCTAACTATGGCTACACCTTC. The V call is TRBV19, the J call TRBJ1-2; D unclear. CDR1 and CDR2 from the germline V gene are LNHDA and SQIVND (reference sequence). V was cut by 7 bases and J by 0 bases, with 12 bases left in between. The CDR3 has 14 residues.